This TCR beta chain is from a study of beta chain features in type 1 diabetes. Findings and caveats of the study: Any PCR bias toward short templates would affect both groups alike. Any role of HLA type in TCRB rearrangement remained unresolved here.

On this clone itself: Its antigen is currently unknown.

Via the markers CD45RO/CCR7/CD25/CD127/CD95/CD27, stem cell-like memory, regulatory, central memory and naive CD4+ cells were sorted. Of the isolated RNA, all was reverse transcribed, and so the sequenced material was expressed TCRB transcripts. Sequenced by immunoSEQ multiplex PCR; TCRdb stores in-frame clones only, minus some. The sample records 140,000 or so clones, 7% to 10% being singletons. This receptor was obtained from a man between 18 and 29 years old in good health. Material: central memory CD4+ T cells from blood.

CDR3 amino acids: CASSLDRGVTDTQYF. CDR3 sequence (DNA): TGTGCCAGCAGCTTGGATCGGGGGGTCACAGATACGCAGTATTTT. V is TRBV5-4 and J is TRBJ2-3, with 7 bases identical to TRBD2. V shed 0 bases and J 2 bases; nucleotides not matched to a gene: 3. Germline CDR1 is SGHNT and CDR2 is YYREEE (reference sequence). This CDR3 region has 15 residues.